This T cell receptor beta chain was profiled in a study of post-analysis software for immune sequencing data. As for the study in general: The disease courses spanned relapsing-remitting, secondary progressive and progressive-relapsing forms of multiple sclerosis.

Overall study findings and caveats: TRBV5-6, TRBV5-1 and TRBV20-1 were among roughly 5 TRBV segments more frequent in patients than controls. Normalized Chao1 diversity was significantly lower in multiple sclerosis patients than in controls. Samples made in the same batch grouped tightly together by F measure.

On this clonotype itself: The antigen remains undetermined.

Incorporated into the TCR beta cDNA libraries were unique molecular identifiers, which served to reduce PCR and sequencing biases. The authors obtained roughly 0.5 million cDNA molecules from roughly 1 to 10 million T cells. TCRdb ran MiXCR on the PCR reads and lists one entry per CDR3 protein. The table has some 890,000 distinct CDR3 sequences, roughly 50% seen once. V lost 0 bases, J lost 5 bases, and 20 bases lay in between. Per the germline V gene, CDR1 is SGHDN and CDR2 is FVKESK. CDR3 length equals 18 residues. Source material: blood. The sequence derives from a girl aged 5 to 17 with multiple sclerosis. The chain has TRBV14 and TRBJ2-1; D is unresolved. CDR3 DNA: TGTGCCAGCAGCCAAGATAGGCCCATAAGATTGGTAGACAATGAGCAGTTCTTC. It codes for CASSQDRPIRLVDNEQFF.